This T cell receptor beta chain emerged from a study of Tregs in tolerant kidney transplant recipients. As for the study in general: The nonmyeloablative bone marrow transplants came from related graft donors, with transient mixed chimerism. Findings of the study overall: Biological reproducibility was not directly addressed, but technical replication error appeared minimal. Donor-specific Treg expansion exceeded global Treg expansion in tolerant patients, suggesting antigen drive.

Using immunoSEQ multiplex PCR, the repertoire was profiled, and TCRdb retains in-frame clones only, with some absent. Of 95,000 to 120,000 clones in the sample, around 91% are singletons; the top ten hold approximately 0.34%. Germline CDR1 reads LNHDA; CDR2 reads SQIVND (reference sequence). CDR3 length equals 14 residues. Trimming cost V 2 bases and J 6 bases, with 11 bases left between them. In the case of this clone: As yet, its antigen is unknown.

The chain is built from TRBV19 and TRBJ1-5; a possible D gene is TRBD1 (5 bases). This clonotype was sampled from a human donor who received a combined kidney and bone marrow transplant. This sample comprised CD4+ T cells from blood, obtained before the transplant. The CDR3 bases are TGTGCCAGTAGTATACAGGGAGGAGGTCAGCCCCAGCATTTT. Translation: CASSIQGGGQPQHF. Together with reference TRBV19 and TRBJ1-5, the CDR3 gives the full variable domain: DGGITQSPKYLFRKEGQNVTLSCEQNLNHDAMYWYRQDPGQGLRLIYYSQIVNDFQKGDIAEGYSVSREKKESFPLTVTSAQKNPTAFYLCASSIQGGGQPQHFGDGTRLSIL.